This T cell receptor beta chain was sequenced for a study of regulatory T cells in long-lasting Graves disease. About this clonotype itself: Its target is unknown.

Arm-PCR with iRepertoire HTBI primers amplified the CDR3 regions for these TCR beta libraries. MiXCR, applied by TCRdb to the multiplex PCR reads, yields one record per CDR3 protein. This sample has roughly 400,000 distinct CDR3 sequences, with about a fifth found just once. Germline CDR1 reads SQVTM; CDR2 reads ANQGSEA. The CDR3 has 15 amino acids. V dropped 7 bases and J dropped 1 base, with 18 bases sitting between them. Overall study findings and caveats: Persistent cases favored TRBV28, TRBJ1-2 and TRBJ2-5. The number of shared public clonotypes was higher in persistent patients (approximately 2,500) than new patients (roughly 970). Those with persistent Graves' had less TCR diversity than newly diagnosed patients.

Time point noted: persistent/refractory GD, antithyroid drugs over 5 years with positive TRAb. Extracted RNA from PBMCs served as the source of the TCR library. This TCR was sampled from a female donor with Graves disease. This sequence joins TRBV29-1 and TRBJ2-3; D is possibly TRBD2 (6 bases). The source material was peripheral blood mononuclear cells (PBMCs), sampled when the disease was refractory, from a patient treated with antithyroid drugs. DNA for the CDR3: TGCAGCGCTCGGGGATACTCGGGAGGCACAGATACGCAGTATTTT. Protein sequence: CSARGYSGGTDTQYF.